Each of the 28 T cell receptor beta chains below was sequenced from the same sample in a study of shared clonotypes between healthy human individuals. Data came from immunoSEQ multiplex PCR; TCRdb stores just in-frame clones and leaves some out. The table has over a million clones, about 75% seen once. Source material: memory CD4+ T cells sorted from blood. Sample subset: CD45RA-negative fraction. Receptors originate from a man younger than 30 in good health.

The genes are TRBV29-1 and TRBJ1-2, with D perhaps matching TRBD1 (5 bases). Per germline, CDR1 SQVTM and CDR2 ANQGSEA. The CDR3 is 13 residues long. The V end was cut by 4 bases, the J end by 3 bases, with 12 bases between. The CDR3, as DNA: TGCAGCGTTGGGGACCTCCGGGACTATGGCTACACCTTC. This encodes CSVGDLRDYGYTF.

The chain has TRBV9 and TRBJ2-3; TRBD2 matches 7 bases. Germline V CDR1 and CDR2: SGDLS, YYNGEE. V dropped 7 bases and J dropped 4; count of bases not matched to a gene: 12. This CDR3 has 15 residues. In nucleotides, the CDR3 is TGTGCCAGCTCACCGACCGGGACTAAGGCAGATACGCAGTATTTT. Translation gives CASSPTGTKADTQYF.

The chain couples TRBV19 to TRBJ1-5, with 10 bases that match TRBD1. CDR1 LNHDA and CDR2 SQIVND come from the germline V gene (reference sequence). CDR3 length: 17 residues. The junction had 15 bases not matched to a gene; V was cut back by 7 bases and J by 6 bases. The CDR3 nucleotides read TGTGCCAGTACCCAAACCGCGGACAGGGGGAAGGGTCAGCCCCAGCATTTT. Its translation: CASTQTADRGKGQPQHF.

J is TRBJ2-3 and V is TRBV7-2, with D uncertain. Trimming cost V 4 bases and J 0 bases, with 14 bases left between them. Germline V gene data show CDR1 as SGHTA and CDR2 as FQGNSA. CDR3 length: 16 residues. The CDR3 sequence: CASSSGFHSSTDTQYF. Here the CDR3 DNA reads TGTGCCAGCAGCTCCGGGTTCCACTCTAGCACAGATACGCAGTATTTT.

The chain has TRBV2 and TRBJ2-7; a weak D match, TRBD2 (6 bases). The CDR3 runs to 14 residues. Germline V gives CDR1 SNHLY, CDR2 FYNNEI. Trimming stripped 1 base from V and 3 bases from J, with 10 bases between. This chain's CDR3 is CASSEGLGGYEQYF. The CDR3 region has the DNA TGTGCCAGCAGTGAAGGCCTGGGAGGCTACGAGCAGTACTTC.

In its sample, this clone was seen once. This CDR3 is also generated by other DNA sequences in the sample. The chain links TRBV5-1 to TRBJ2-3; D unclear. Per the germline V gene, CDR1 is SGHRS and CDR2 is YFSETQ. The CDR3 spans 15 residues. V was trimmed by 0 bases and J by 0 bases, leaving 8 bases between them. The CDR3 loop reads CASSLVTASTDTQYF. CDR3 nucleotide sequence: TGCGCCAGCAGCTTGGTTACAGCGAGCACAGATACGCAGTATTTT.

The chain joins TRBV28 to TRBJ2-6; either TRBD1 or TRBD2 may supply D (5 bases each). The CDR3 covers 18 residues. Germline loops: CDR1 MDHEN, CDR2 SYDVKM. The V end lost 8 bases, the J end lost 1 base, and 21 bases lay between the germline ends. The chain's CDR3 is CASRGTAGRGSGANVLTF. DNA for the CDR3: TGTGCCAGCCGTGGGACGGCAGGGAGAGGGTCTGGGGCCAACGTCCTGACTTTC.

This chain links TRBV7-9 with TRBJ2-3; D is possibly TRBD1 (5 bases). CDR1 SEHNR and CDR2 FQNEAQ come from the germline V gene (reference sequence). This CDR3 contains 15 residues. V lost 5 bases and J 1 base, leaving 13 bases between the germline ends. CDR3 protein: CASSPTRGRTDTQYF. The DNA for the CDR3 is TGTGCCAGCAGCCCCACAAGGGGCCGCACAGATACGCAGTATTTT.

The chain is built from TRBV4-3 and TRBJ2-5, with 8 bases matching TRBD2. V gave up 0 bases and J gave up 5 bases; unmatched junction bases: 8. The CDR3 is 16 amino acids. Germline values: CDR1 LGHNA, CDR2 YSLEER. The DNA of the CDR3 is TGCGCCAGCAGCCAAGATACGGGAGGGCCACGGGAGACCCAGTACTTC. The encoded protein is CASSQDTGGPRETQYF.

J is TRBJ1-2 and V is TRBV28, with D possibly being TRBD1 (6 bases). Germline V lookup: CDR1 MDHEN, CDR2 SYDVKM. The germline V and J ends were trimmed by 3 bases and 2 bases, with 16 bases remaining between them. CDR3 length equals 16 residues. As DNA, the CDR3 is TGTGCCAGCAGTTTCCCGGGGGGGGGCGCGAACTATGGCTACACCTTC. Encoded protein: CASSFPGGGANYGYTF.

The chain recombines TRBV5-6 with TRBJ1-6, with no clear D. The CDR3 has 16 amino acids. CDR1 and CDR2 (germline): SGHDT, YYEEEE. The V gene lost 3 bases and the J gene lost 0 bases, with 10 bases spanning the gap. The CDR3 here is CASSWGGSSYNSPLHF. The CDR3 DNA reads TGTGCCAGCAGCTGGGGAGGGAGCTCCTATAATTCACCCCTCCACTTT.

The chain combines TRBV5-1 with TRBJ2-5, with 10 nucleotides matching TRBD2. The CDR3 is 15 residues long. Germline V gene data show CDR1 as SGHRS and CDR2 as YFSETQ. V lost 2 bases and J lost 4; bases outside the gene matches: 5. The CDR3 DNA reads as TGCGCCAGCAGCTTAGCGGGGGGGCTAGGAGAGACCCAGTACTTC. Translated, it gives CASSLAGGLGETQYF.

The chain joins TRBV2 to TRBJ2-1; D unresolved. Germline V gene sequence: CDR1 SNHLY, CDR2 FYNNEI. CDR3 size: 11 residues. V was clipped by 1 base and J by 12 bases, with 7 bases between them. The CDR3 sequence is CASSEGFWQFF. In nucleotides, the CDR3 is TGTGCCAGCAGTGAAGGCTTCTGGCAGTTCTTC.

The sample holds many counts of this clone. This chain uses TRBV6-5 with TRBJ1-1; no clear D. This CDR3 has 13 amino acids. Between the trimmed V and J ends, which lost 6 bases and 5 bases, there was a span of 13 bases. The germline CDR1 and CDR2 sequences are MNHEY and SVGAGI. CDR3 loop: CASRVSVGTEAFF. CDR3 coding DNA: TGTGCCAGCAGAGTGTCCGTAGGGACTGAAGCTTTCTTT.

The CDR3 loop is CASSQSASNQPQHF. As DNA, the CDR3 is TGCGCCAGCAGCCAATCCGCTAGCAATCAGCCCCAGCATTTT. V gene TRBV4-3 combines with J gene TRBJ1-5; no clear D. The germline gives CDR1 LGHNA, CDR2 YSLEER. This CDR3 is 14 amino acids long. The ends were cut back, 2 bases at V and 0 bases at J, with 5 bases in the middle.

Turning to this clone: The sample carries other DNA sequences with the same CDR3. V usage is TRBV9 and J usage is TRBJ1-3; D is possibly TRBD1 (5 bases). CDR1 and CDR2 from the germline V gene are SGDLS and YYNGEE. The CDR3 is made up of 13 amino acids. With 0 bases removed from V and 4 bases from J, the gap between germline ends came to 5 bases. This CDR3 reads CASSVGGGNTIYF. DNA for the CDR3: TGTGCCAGCAGCGTAGGGGGCGGAAACACCATATATTTT.

The CDR3 here is CASSYPGQGGVAFF. The CDR3 DNA follows: TGTGCCAGCAGTTACCCCGGACAGGGAGGAGTAGCTTTCTTT. The chain recombines TRBV6-5 with TRBJ1-1, with 8 positions matching TRBD1. Germline V gene data show CDR1 as MNHEY and CDR2 as SVGAGI. The CDR3 sequence is 14 residues long. J lost 10 bases, V lost 2 bases, and 9 bases had no gene match.

This clone was counted a single time. The chain is built from TRBV28 and TRBJ1-5; possible D gene TRBD1, 6 bases. CDR3 size: 15 residues. Deletions cut 5 bases from V and 6 bases from J, with 17 bases between. The V gene's germline CDR1 is MDHEN and CDR2 SYDVKM. In DNA form, the CDR3 reads TGTGCCAGCAGTCTCCCAGGGGAACTGGGTCAGCCCCAGCATTTT. It yields the protein CASSLPGELGQPQHF.

Comments on this clone: This sample also contains other DNA sequences that code for the same CDR3. J is TRBJ2-5 and V is TRBV19; D is unresolved. CDR1 and CDR2 from the germline V gene are LNHDA and SQIVND (reference sequence). The CDR3 spans 11 residues. The V end lost 8 bases, the J end lost 5 bases, and 9 bases lay between the germline ends. The CDR3 reads CASSGGETQYF. The CDR3 coding sequence is TGTGCCAGTTCCGGTGGGGAGACCCAGTACTTC. The entire variable domain, with the rest obtained from reference TRBV19 and TRBJ2-5, is as follows: DGGITQSPKYLFRKEGQNVTLSCEQNLNHDAMYWYRQDPGQGLRLIYYSQIVNDFQKGDIAEGYSVSREKKESFPLTVTSAQKNPTAFYLCASSGGETQYFGPGTRLLVL.

Only a few counts were recorded for this clone. The gene calls are TRBV5-1 and TRBJ2-7; no definite D call. The CDR3 covers 13 residues. V lost 0 bases and J lost 6, with 10 bases in between. Germline V gene sequence: CDR1 SGHRS, CDR2 YFSETQ. The CDR3 reads CASSLGQAGEQYF. CDR3 coding DNA: TGCGCCAGCAGCTTGGGGCAGGCCGGCGAGCAGTACTTC.

The rearrangement links TRBV18 to TRBJ2-7; 7 bases line up with TRBD1. This CDR3 comprises 16 residues. The ends lost 3 bases at V and 3 bases at J; junction bases unmatched: 11. From germline, CDR1 is KGHSH and CDR2 LQKENI. The DNA of the CDR3 is TGTGCCAGCTCACCCTATACGACAGGGTTAAACTACGAGCAGTACTTC. This sequence encodes CASSPYTTGLNYEQYF.

J is TRBJ2-1 and V is TRBV11-2, with TRBD1 as a possible D gene (6 bases). V was pared by 6 bases and J by 5 bases, with 23 bases between. Germline CDR1 reads SGHAT; CDR2 reads FQNNGV. This CDR3 is built from 17 residues. The CDR3 bases are TGTGCCAGCAGGCCCCTGACAGGCTTGTACCCCAACAATGAGCAGTTCTTC. Protein product: CASRPLTGLYPNNEQFF.

This sequence joins TRBV7-9 and TRBJ2-1; tentative D call: TRBD1 (6 bases). The CDR3 runs 15 residues. The germline CDR1 and CDR2 sequences are SEHNR and FQNEAQ (reference sequence). The V gene lost 1 base and the J gene lost 5 bases, with 12 bases spanning the gap. In DNA form, the CDR3 reads TGTGCCAGCAGCTTAGGTGGGGGCCGTAACAATGAGCAGTTCTTC. Its translation is CASSLGGGRNNEQFF.

This clone was recorded once. Other DNA variants within this sample encode the same CDR3. In nucleotides, the CDR3 is TGTGCCAGCAGCTCGTCCACAGATACGCAGTATTTT. This encodes CASSSSTDTQYF. The chain joins TRBV5-4 to TRBJ2-3; D remains unclear. The length of the CDR3 is 12 residues. Germline CDR1 SGHNT, CDR2 YYREEE (reference sequence). The ends were cut back, 3 bases at V and 2 bases at J, with 4 bases in the middle. Combining the CDR3 with reference TRBV5-4 and TRBJ2-3 gives the whole variable domain ETGVTQSPTHLIKTRGQQVTLRCSSQSGHNTVSWYQQALGQGPQFIFQYYREEENGRGNFPPRFSGLQFPNYSSELNVNALELDDSALYLCASSSSTDTQYFGPGTRLTVL.

J is TRBJ2-2 and V is TRBV7-2; D call uncertain. This CDR3 contains 15 residues. Trimming left V 3 bases short and J 1 base short, with 9 bases between. The V gene's germline CDR1 is SGHTA and CDR2 FQGNSA. The chain's CDR3 is CASSFVGMNTGELFF. The CDR3 DNA reads as TGTGCCAGCAGCTTTGTCGGAATGAACACCGGGGAGCTGTTTTTT.

V usage is TRBV27 and J usage is TRBJ1-5; D is undetermined. V was clipped by 0 bases and J by 7 bases, with 7 bases between them. The CDR3 contains 13 residues. Per the germline V gene, CDR1 is MNHEY and CDR2 is SMNVEV (reference sequence). The CDR3 here is CASSLSFLQPQHF. In nucleotides, the CDR3 is TGTGCCAGCAGTTTATCTTTTCTACAGCCCCAGCATTTT.

This chain joins TRBV7-3 and TRBJ1-5; 9 bases map to TRBD1. The CDR3 length is 13 residues. V lost 5 bases, J lost 7 bases, and 3 bases stayed unmatched. Germline lookup yields CDR1 SGHTA and CDR2 FQGTGA. For the CDR3, the DNA is TGTGCCAGCAGCGCGGACAGGGGCCAGCCCCAGCATTTT. Protein product: CASSADRGQPQHF.

This chain connects TRBV19 to TRBJ2-2; D is possibly TRBD2 (7 bases). Germline loops: CDR1 LNHDA, CDR2 SQIVND (reference sequence). Deletions cut 10 bases from V and 1 base from J, with 10 bases between. The CDR3 is 13 amino acids. The CDR3 reads CATAGQNTGELFF. DNA of the CDR3: TGTGCCACAGCGGGACAGAACACCGGGGAGCTGTTTTTT.